The following is a T cell receptor (beta chain) sequence with its context. Its specificity is not known. The sample originates from a study of blood T cells in healthy people across ages. On the study more broadly: Through template switching, about one barcoded beta molecule was captured per two T cells, as measured in model experiments. Notes on the study in general: Relative to aged donors, long-lived donors carried more naive CD4+ cells and displayed higher diversity.

Per-sample yields of isolated PBMCs were at least 6 million. Per individual sample, total RNA of at least 5.5 micrograms was extracted. Germline V gives CDR1 LGHDT, CDR2 YNNKEL (reference sequence). The CDR3 has 15 residues. Unmatched junction bases numbered 8, after V lost 4 bases and J lost 6 bases. Alongside a J-beta primer mix, a sample-barcoded 5' primer served in a second PCR lasting 7 to 11 cycles. From the 5' RACE reads, TCRdb called clonotypes with MiXCR, one entry per CDR3 protein. The sample lists around 780,000 distinct CDR3 sequences, more than 55% seen once, with roughly 25% in the top ten.

The chain has TRBV3-1 and TRBJ2-2, with 7 bases lining up with TRBD1. The receptor was derived from a middle-aged man in good health. The specimen was blood. CDR3 nucleotide sequence: TGTGCCAGCAGCCCGACAGGGTTGGTTCCCGGGGAGCTGTTTTTT. Residues: CASSPTGLVPGELFF.